This T cell receptor (beta chain) was retrieved from a study of T cell repertoires in cytomegalovirus infection. Whole-study results and caveats: Cumulative frequency (of public TCR beta family members) identified carriers of CMV plus the relevant HLA.

TCRdb reprocessed the reads with MiXCR, giving one entry per CDR3 protein. The table includes about half a million distinct CDR3 sequences, 33% detected once. CDR3 length: 14 residues. CDR1 is SEHNR, CDR2 FQNEAQ, per germline (reference sequence). V was cut by 3 bases and J by 6 bases, with 15 bases left in between. Comments on this clonotype: The antigen is undetermined.

The J gene is TRBJ2-7, the V gene TRBV7-9; perhaps D is TRBD1 or TRBD2 (5 bases each). The clonotype originates from a human donor in good health (CMV status not recorded). Some clones in this sample may be carry-over from other donors' samples. Sequenced here: cultured PBMCs, sampled from culture after CMV antigen stimulation. CDR3: CASSLGEWGFEQYF. CDR3 coding DNA: TGTGCCAGCAGCTTGGGCGAATGGGGGTTCGAGCAGTACTTC. The full variable domain, with the rest looked up from reference TRBV7-9 and TRBJ2-7, is DTGVSQNPRHKITKRGQNVTFRCDPISEHNRLYWYRQTLGQGPEFLTYFQNEAQLEKSRLLSDRFSAERPKGSFSTLEIQRTEQGDSAMYLCASSLGEWGFEQYFGPGTRLTVT.